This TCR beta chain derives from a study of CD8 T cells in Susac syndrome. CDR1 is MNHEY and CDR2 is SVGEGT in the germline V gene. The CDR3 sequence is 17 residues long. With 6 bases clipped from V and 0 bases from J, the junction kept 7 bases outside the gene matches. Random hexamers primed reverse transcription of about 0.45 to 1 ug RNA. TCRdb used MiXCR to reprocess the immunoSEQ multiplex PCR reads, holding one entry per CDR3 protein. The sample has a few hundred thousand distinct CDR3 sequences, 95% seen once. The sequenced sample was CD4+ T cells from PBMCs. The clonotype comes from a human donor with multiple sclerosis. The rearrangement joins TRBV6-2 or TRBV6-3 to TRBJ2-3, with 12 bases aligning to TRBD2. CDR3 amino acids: CASRFRTSGASTDTQYF. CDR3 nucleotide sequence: TGTGCCAGCAGATTCAGGACTAGCGGGGCTAGCACAGATACGCAGTATTTT.